A selection of T cell receptor beta chains follows, all from one sample in a study of cytomegalovirus exposure and HLA in healthy donors. TCRdb's copy holds only in-frame clones and misses some; the assay was immunoSEQ multiplex PCR. The sample shows roughly 120,000 clones, 70% to 80% of them seen only once. Sequencing input: PBMCs. The source is a man aged 50 to 60 in good health and CMV-seropositive. The conserved cysteine and the conserved F or W are not part of the CDR3 here.

v_call | cdr3_aa
TRBV10-3 | AINPGGTYNEQF
TRBV6-1 | ASNQIFNEKLF
TRBV7-9 | ASTSGLAVYEQY
TRBV9 | ASSDPNSGGIDPGELF
TRBV9 | ASSVGHSSYEQY
TRBV10-3 | AIRQTGTGANVLT
TRBV18 | ASSGLAETQY
TRBV29-1 | SVGRQGNTGELF
TRBV25-1 | ASSDRLGNEQF
TRBV4-1 | ASSLREQTQETQY
TRBV29-1 | SVEVRITEAF
TRBV19 | ASTKREGGETQY
TRBV28 | ASSLGGFYGYT
TRBV19 | ASSSWRWGQASSYEQY
TRBV7-2 | ASSFDSTYFGYT
TRBV7-2 | ASSDQRSSPLH
TRBV7-9 | ASARLGRTGVNQPQH
TRBV11-3 | ASSSRTVSGNTIY
TRBV5-6 | ASTPGLAGGQSSYEQY